A selection of T cell receptor beta chains follows, all from one sample in a study of blood T cell repertoires in COVID-19. The repertoire was sequenced with immunoSEQ multiplex PCR; TCRdb's copy has only in-frame clones and lacks some. The sample contains some 260,000 clones, around 88% of which appear only once. The specimen was peripheral blood. The receptors here all came from a woman aged 25 to 45 with COVID-19, enrolled during active disease. Both conserved end residues are part of each CDR3. The D gene is left open where the match is weak. Expanded clones are given a class, and other clones once, few, many or no size at all.

V gene	clone size	D gene	J gene	CDR3 DNA	CDR3 protein
TRBV11-3	.	TRBD1	TRBJ2-4	TGTGCCAGCAGCCCTTCGGACAGGGAAGGCAGAGACATTCAGTACTTC	CASSPSDREGRDIQYF
TRBV28	once	TRBD1	TRBJ2-3	TGTGCCAGCAGTTTCAGGGGGTACAATACGCAGTATTTT	CASSFRGYNTQYF
TRBV19	.	.	TRBJ1-2	TGTGCCAGTAGTACTACAGTTGACACCTATGGCTACACCTTC	CASSTTVDTYGYTF
TRBV7-6	.	.	TRBJ2-4	TGTGCCAGCAAGATTAGTGGGGGCCCCAAAAACATTCAGTACTTC	CASKISGGPKNIQYF
TRBV6-6	.	.	TRBJ2-5	TGTGCCAGCAGTCCTCGGGGTGCAGAGACCCAGTACTTC	CASSPRGAETQYF
TRBV5-1	.	.	TRBJ1-1	TGCGCCAGCAGCTTGCGGGGGGATGAGATGAACACTGAAGCTTTCTTT	CASSLRGDEMNTEAFF
TRBV24-1	once	.	TRBJ1-2	TGTGCCACCAGTGAGGACAGTTGGCATGGCTACACCTTC	CATSEDSWHGYTF
TRBV9	.	.	TRBJ2-2	TGTGCCAGCAGCGCGAGAAAGGGACAAGCGAACACCGGGGAGCTGTTTTTT	CASSARKGQANTGELFF
TRBV29-1	once	.	TRBJ2-2	TGCAGCGTTTACCCGGACAGAGGCACCGGGGAGCTGTTTTTT	CSVYPDRGTGELFF
TRBV21-1	.	.	TRBJ2-2	TGTGCCAGCAGCAAAGACAGGGAACAGGACACCGGGGAGCTGTTTTTT	CASSKDREQDTGELFF
TRBV10-2	.	TRBD1	TRBJ1-2	TGCGCCAGCAGTGCCTCGGGACAGGGGGATGGCTACACCTTC	CASSASGQGDGYTF
TRBV28	once	.	TRBJ2-7	TGTGCCAGCAGTTTACACGGGATCCCCTACGAGCAGTACTTC	CASSLHGIPYEQYF
TRBV19	.	.	TRBJ2-3	TGTGCCAGTAGTATAGGCCACAGAGATAGCACAGATACGCAGTATTTT	CASSIGHRDSTDTQYF
TRBV6-5	.	TRBD1	TRBJ1-6	TGTGCCAGCAGTTACTCCCGGGACAGGGCAAATTCACCCCTCCACTTT	CASSYSRDRANSPLHF
TRBV2	.	TRBD2	TRBJ2-1	TGTGCCAGCAGTGATTTCGGGGTAGCGGGACGACCAGGGAATGAGCAGTTCTTC	CASSDFGVAGRPGNEQFF
TRBV24-1	few	TRBD1	TRBJ2-1	TGTGCCACCAGTGACCTGGGACAGAGTGAGCAGTTCTTC	CATSDLGQSEQFF
TRBV11-2	once	.	TRBJ2-7	TGTGCCAGCAGCATAACAGGGAATTCCTACGAGCAGTACTTC	CASSITGNSYEQYF
TRBV24-1	.	TRBD2	TRBJ2-1	TGTGCCACCAGTGACACTAGCGGGAGCTCCTACAATGAGCAGTTCTTC	CATSDTSGSSYNEQFF
TRBV11-2	.	.	TRBJ2-5	TGTGCCAGCAGCCGGGGGTGGCAATCCGGCGAGACCCAGTACTTC	CASSRGWQSGETQYF
TRBV4-3	once	.	TRBJ2-3	TGCGCCAGCAGCCAGGGTTGGACAGCTAGCACAGATACGCAGTATTTT	CASSQGWTASTDTQYF
TRBV9	.	.	TRBJ2-1	TGTGCCAGCGAGGCGGGTTTTGGCAATGAGCAGTTCTTC	CASEAGFGNEQFF
TRBV5-6	.	TRBD1	TRBJ1-5	TGTGCCAGCAGCTTGATGACAGGGAATCAGCCCCAGCATTTT	CASSLMTGNQPQHF
TRBV7-9	once	.	TRBJ1-1	TGTGCCAGCAGCCCGGGCCCCTCGGGAGAAGCTTTCTTT	CASSPGPSGEAFF
TRBV9	.	TRBD2	TRBJ2-1	TGTGCCAGCAGCGCCACTAGCGGGGCTTACAATGAGCAGTTCTTC	CASSATSGAYNEQFF
TRBV4-3	.	.	TRBJ1-4	TGCGCCAGCAGCCAAGATCGAGGTCGTGTTGGAGAAAAACTGTTTTTT	CASSQDRGRVGEKLFF
TRBV12-3/TRBV12-4	.	.	TRBJ2-7	TGTGCCAGCAGTCGGGGCTCCTACGAGCAGTACTTC	CASSRGSYEQYF
TRBV4-1	.	TRBD2	TRBJ2-2	TGCGCCAGCAGCCAAGGGGTAGCGGGAGGCCTCACCGGGGAGCTGTTTTTT	CASSQGVAGGLTGELFF
TRBV14	.	TRBD1	TRBJ1-2	TGTGCCAGCAGCTCGCGACAGGGGTGGAACTATGGCTACACCTTC	CASSSRQGWNYGYTF
TRBV29-1	.	.	TRBJ1-2	TGCAGCGTGGGGAGACACTCTACGAACGGCTACACCTTC	CSVGRHSTNGYTF
TRBV30	few	.	TRBJ1-2	TGTGCCTGGGACCGCATTAACTACTTCTATGGCTACACCTTC	CAWDRINYFYGYTF
TRBV19	.	.	TRBJ2-5	TGTGCCAGTAGTATGGGTAGGGGGGGGCAAGAGACCCAGTACTTC	CASSMGRGGQETQYF
TRBV7-2	few	.	TRBJ2-3	TGTGCCAGCAGCTCGCAGAGGTCGGCCACAGATACGCAGTATTTT	CASSSQRSATDTQYF
TRBV3-1/TRBV3-2	.	.	TRBJ1-5	TGTGCCAGCAGCCAAGCGGGGGATAGCAATCAGCCCCAGCATTTT	CASSQAGDSNQPQHF
TRBV2	few	TRBD1	TRBJ1-5	TGTGCCAGCAGGGGGACAGGGGAACAGCCCCAGCATTTT	CASRGTGEQPQHF
TRBV10-3	.	TRBD1	TRBJ2-2	TGTGCCATCAGTCCAGGGGGTGACGGGGAGCTGTTTTTT	CAISPGGDGELFF
TRBV7-2	few	.	TRBJ1-5	TGTGCCAGCAGCTCAGAAGGGGGACACAATCAGCCCCAGCATTTT	CASSSEGGHNQPQHF
TRBV29-1	.	TRBD1	TRBJ2-1	TGCAGCGCCTACCGGGACAGATCCTACAATGAGCAGTTCTTC	CSAYRDRSYNEQFF
TRBV10-3	.	.	TRBJ2-7	TGTGCCATCAGTGAGTCGACCCAGGGGGGCGAGCAGTACTTC	CAISESTQGGEQYF
TRBV11-2	.	TRBD2	TRBJ2-2	TGTGCCAGCAGCTTAGGGGGTATTAGACTAGCGGCCGGGGAGCTGTTTTTT	CASSLGGIRLAAGELFF
TRBV14	few	.	TRBJ2-1	TGTGCCAGCAGCCTCGCTAGCTCCTACAATGAGCAGTTCTTC	CASSLASSYNEQFF
TRBV13	.	TRBD2	TRBJ2-2	TGTGCCAGCAGCGTTAGGACCGACCCACTAGCGATCTACACCGGGGAGCTGTTTTTT	CASSVRTDPLAIYTGELFF
TRBV10-1	.	.	TRBJ2-2	TGCGCCAGCAGGGACTTGGCCGGGGAGCTGTTTTTT	CASRDLAGELFF
TRBV15	.	TRBD2	TRBJ2-1	TGTGCCACCAGCAGAGGGGTTAGCGGGAGTTACAATGAGCAGTTCTTC	CATSRGVSGSYNEQFF
TRBV7-8	.	TRBD2	TRBJ2-1	TGTGCCAGCAGCTTAGGACCCGGGCGGGGGGGCCGAAATGAGCAGTTCTTC	CASSLGPGRGGRNEQFF
TRBV7-2	.	.	TRBJ2-4	TGTGCCAGCAGCTTAGTGGGCGGGGGCAACAAAAACATTCAGTACTTC	CASSLVGGGNKNIQYF
TRBV7-8	.	TRBD2	TRBJ2-5	TGTGCCAGCGCGACGGCGGGAGGGGTGTTCGTGGGGACCCAGTACTTC	CASATAGGVFVGTQYF
TRBV30	.	.	TRBJ1-1	TGTGCCTGGGGGTTCAGGGTTTTGGGCACTGAAGCTTTCTTT	CAWGFRVLGTEAFF
TRBV11-2	.	TRBD1	TRBJ1-2	TGTGCCAGCAGCTTAGGGGGACAGGGGGCCTATGGCTACACCTTC	CASSLGGQGAYGYTF
TRBV5-1	.	TRBD2	TRBJ2-2	TGCGCCAGCCGCCGGGGGGTGAACACCGGGGAGCTGTTTTTT	CASRRGVNTGELFF